This T cell receptor (beta chain) was identified in a study of blood T cell repertoires in COVID-19. Study in general: Acute-phase and convalescent COVID-19 samples originated in the United States, Italy and Spain. Sample material is recorded as cDNA or gDNA derived from T cells, B-cell-depleted T cells, or PBMCs.

As handled by the study authors: Reference gene primer amplification gave estimated nucleated cell counts. Generated by immunoSEQ multiplex PCR, the TCRdb table keeps only in-frame clones and is missing some. V and J calls plus clone size are reproduced from that table; the DNA served to infer D and trimming. Seen here are fewer than 250,000 clones, roughly four fifths observed once, and the top ten hold 9.5% to 15%. The trim removed 5 bases at V and 4 bases at J, leaving 10 bases unmatched. CDR1 is GTSNPN, CDR2 SVGIG, per germline (reference sequence). CDR3 length: 14 residues. What was sequenced was peripheral blood. The J gene is TRBJ1-2, the V gene TRBV30; the match to TRBD1 covers 7 bases. This TCR was recovered from a woman aged 45-65 years with acute or convalescent COVID-19. CDR3 loop: CAWRRQGVFYGYTF. CDR3 nucleotides: TGTGCCTGGCGCCGACAGGGCGTCTTCTATGGCTACACCTTC.